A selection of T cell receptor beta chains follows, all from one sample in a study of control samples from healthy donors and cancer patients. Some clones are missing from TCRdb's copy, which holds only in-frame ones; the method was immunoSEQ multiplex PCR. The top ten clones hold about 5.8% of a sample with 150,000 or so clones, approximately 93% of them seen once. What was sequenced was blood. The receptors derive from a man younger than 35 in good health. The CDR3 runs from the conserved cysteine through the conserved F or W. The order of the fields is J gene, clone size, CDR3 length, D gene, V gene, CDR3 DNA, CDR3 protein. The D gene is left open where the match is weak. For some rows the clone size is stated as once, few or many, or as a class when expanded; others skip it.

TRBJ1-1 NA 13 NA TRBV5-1 TGCGCCAGCAGCTTGGAACGGATGACTGAAGCTTTCTTT CASSLERMTEAFF
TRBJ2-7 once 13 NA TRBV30 TGTGCCTGGAGTTACGGGGGACGGTACGAGCAGTACTTC CAWSYGGRYEQYF
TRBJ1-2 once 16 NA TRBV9 TGTGCCAGCAGCGTAGAATTGTGGGTCCGCAACTATGGCTACACCTTC CASSVELWVRNYGYTF
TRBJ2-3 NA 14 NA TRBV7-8 TGTGCCAGCAGCTTAACCAGAAGCACAGATACGCAGTATTTT CASSLTRSTDTQYF
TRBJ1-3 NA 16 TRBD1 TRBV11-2 TGTGCCAGCAGCCGATACAGGGGTAGCTCTGGAAACACCATATATTTT CASSRYRGSSGNTIYF
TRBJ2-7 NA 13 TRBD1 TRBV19 TGTGCCAGCCGGGACAGGGGGCTCCACGAGCAGTACTTC CASRDRGLHEQYF
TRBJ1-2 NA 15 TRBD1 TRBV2 TGTGCCAGCAGCCGGCAGGGGGACCACTCGGGGAGCTACACCTTC CASSRQGDHSGSYTF
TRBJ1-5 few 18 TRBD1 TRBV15 TGTGCCACCAGCACGGGACAGATAAAGACCTCAAGCAATCAGCCCCAGCATTTT CATSTGQIKTSSNQPQHF
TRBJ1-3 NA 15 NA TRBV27 TGTGCCAGCAGTTTAGCGGCAGCCTCTGGAAACACCATATATTTT CASSLAAASGNTIYF
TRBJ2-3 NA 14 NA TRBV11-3 TGTGCCAGCAGCCCAGGAGCGGGTCCGACTACGCAGTATTTT CASSPGAGPTTQYF
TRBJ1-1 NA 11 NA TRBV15 TGTGCCACCACCTCCGAGGGACAAGCTTTCTTT CATTSEGQAFF
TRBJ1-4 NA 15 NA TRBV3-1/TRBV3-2 TGTGCCAGCAGCGCAGCTGATGGACAGTTCGAAAAACTGTTTTTT CASSAADGQFEKLFF
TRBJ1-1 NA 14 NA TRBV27 TGTGCCAGCAGTGCCCGAGGAAGCAACACTGAAGCTTTCTTT CASSARGSNTEAFF
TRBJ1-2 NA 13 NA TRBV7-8 TGTGCCAGCAGCTTCTCCAGGAAAGAGGGCTACACCTTC CASSFSRKEGYTF
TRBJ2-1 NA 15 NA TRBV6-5 TGTGCCAGCAGTTACTCTGGCGGATACTCCAATGAGCAGTTCTTC CASSYSGGYSNEQFF
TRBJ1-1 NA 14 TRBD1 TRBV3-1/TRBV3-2 TGTGCCAGCACCCGTGACAGGGTAGGCACTGAAGCTTTCTTT CASTRDRVGTEAFF
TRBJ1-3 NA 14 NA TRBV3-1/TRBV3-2 TGTGCCAGCAGCCAATCGGGGGAAGGAAACACCATATATTTT CASSQSGEGNTIYF
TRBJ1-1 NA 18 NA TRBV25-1 TGTGCCAGAAGAGTGGGGAGGCGGGACTCCAAGGAGAACACTGAAGCTTTCTTT CARRVGRRDSKENTEAFF
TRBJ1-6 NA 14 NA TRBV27 TGTGCCAGCGGACTACAGGGCGGGAATTCACCCCTCCACTTT CASGLQGGNSPLHF
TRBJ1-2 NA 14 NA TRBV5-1 TGCGCCAGCGGGCCGGAGCCGGGACACTATGGCTACACCTTC CASGPEPGHYGYTF
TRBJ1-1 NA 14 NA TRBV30 TGTGCCTGGAGTGTAGGACTGATGAACACTGAAGCTTTCTTT CAWSVGLMNTEAFF
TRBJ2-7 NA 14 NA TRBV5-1 TGCGCCAGCAGCTTGCGGTACAGCTCCTACGAGCAGTACTTC CASSLRYSSYEQYF
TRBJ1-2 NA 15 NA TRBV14 TGTGCCAGCAGCCAAGATGTACGGGACACGTCTGGCTACACCTTC CASSQDVRDTSGYTF
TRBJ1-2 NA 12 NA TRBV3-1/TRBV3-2 TGTGCCAGCAGCCACCTTCCCTATGGCTACACCTTC CASSHLPYGYTF
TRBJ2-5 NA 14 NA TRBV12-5 TGTGCTAGTGGTTTAGGGCGATCCGACGAGACCCAGTACTTC CASGLGRSDETQYF
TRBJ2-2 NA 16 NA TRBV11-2 TGTGCCAGCAGTTTTCAAAGCCTGGAGGACACCGGGGAGCTGTTTTTT CASSFQSLEDTGELFF
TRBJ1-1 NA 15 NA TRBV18 TGTGCCAGCTCAGGCTCCACCGGGGGGTGGCCTGAAGCTTTCTTT CASSGSTGGWPEAFF
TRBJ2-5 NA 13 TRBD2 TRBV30 TGTGCCTCTAGACTAGCGGGAGACGGAACCCAGTACTTC CASRLAGDGTQYF
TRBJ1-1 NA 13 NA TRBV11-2 TGTGCCAGCAGCCCGGGGACGAACACTGAAGCTTTCTTT CASSPGTNTEAFF